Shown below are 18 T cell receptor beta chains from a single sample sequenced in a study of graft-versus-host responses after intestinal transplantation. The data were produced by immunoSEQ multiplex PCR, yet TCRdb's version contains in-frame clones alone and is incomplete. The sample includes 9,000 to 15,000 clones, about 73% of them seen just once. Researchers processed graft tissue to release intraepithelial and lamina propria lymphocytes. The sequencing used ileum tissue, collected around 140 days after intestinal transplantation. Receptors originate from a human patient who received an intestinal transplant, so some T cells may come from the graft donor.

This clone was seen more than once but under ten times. In DNA, the CDR3 is TGCGCCAGCAGCTTGGGCCCGGCCTACGAGCAGTACTTC. As protein: CASSLGPAYEQYF. The chain links TRBV5-1 to TRBJ2-7; D gene uncertain. Germline V CDR1 and CDR2: SGHRS, YFSETQ. V was cut by 0 bases and J by 2 bases, with 6 bases left in between. This CDR3 is 13 amino acids long.

The CDR3 spells CASSISELAGGSEQYF. For the CDR3, the DNA is TGTGCCAGCAGCATTAGTGAGCTAGCGGGAGGGAGCGAGCAGTACTTC. This chain joins TRBV7-9 and TRBJ2-7; TRBD2 matches 12 bases. V lost 5 bases and J lost 6; bases outside the gene matches: 11. CDR3 size: 16 residues. Germline V lookup: CDR1 SEHNR, CDR2 FQNEAQ (reference sequence).

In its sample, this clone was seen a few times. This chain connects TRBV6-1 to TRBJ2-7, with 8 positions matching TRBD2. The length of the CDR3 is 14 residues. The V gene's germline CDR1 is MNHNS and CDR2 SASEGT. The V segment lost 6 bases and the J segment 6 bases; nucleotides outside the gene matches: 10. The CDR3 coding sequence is TGTGCCAGCAGCCCCAGCGGGAGAGGGGGCGAGCAGTACTTC. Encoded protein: CASSPSGRGGEQYF.

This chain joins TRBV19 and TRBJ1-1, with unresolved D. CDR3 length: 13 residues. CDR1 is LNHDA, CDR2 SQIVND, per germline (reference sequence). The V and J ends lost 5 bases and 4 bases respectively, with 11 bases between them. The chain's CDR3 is CASSPRVSTEAFF. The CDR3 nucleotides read TGTGCCAGTAGTCCCCGGGTGAGCACTGAAGCTTTCTTT. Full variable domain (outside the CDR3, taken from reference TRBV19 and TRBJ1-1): DGGITQSPKYLFRKEGQNVTLSCEQNLNHDAMYWYRQDPGQGLRLIYYSQIVNDFQKGDIAEGYSVSREKKESFPLTVTSAQKNPTAFYLCASSPRVSTEAFFGQGTRLTVV.

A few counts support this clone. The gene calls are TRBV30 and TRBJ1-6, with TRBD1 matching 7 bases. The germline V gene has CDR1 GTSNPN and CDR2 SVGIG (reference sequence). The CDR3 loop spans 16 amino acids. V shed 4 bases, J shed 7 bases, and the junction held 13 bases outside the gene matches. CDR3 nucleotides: TGTGCCTGGACACCGGGAGGGGGCTTCTACAATTCACCCCTCCACTTT. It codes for CAWTPGGGFYNSPLHF. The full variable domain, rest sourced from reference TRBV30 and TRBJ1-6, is SQTIHQWPATLVQPVGSPLSLECTVEGTSNPNLYWYRQAAGRGLQLLFYSVGIGQISSEVPQNLSASRPQDRQFILSSKKLLLSDSGFYLCAWTPGGGFYNSPLHFGNGTRLTVT.

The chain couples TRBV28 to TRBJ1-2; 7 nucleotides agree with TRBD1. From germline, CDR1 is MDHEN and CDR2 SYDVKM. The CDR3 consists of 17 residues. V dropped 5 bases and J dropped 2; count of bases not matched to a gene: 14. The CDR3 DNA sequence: TGTGCCAGCAGTCCGAACCACCGACAGGGATCCAACTATGGCTACACCTTC. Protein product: CASSPNHRQGSNYGYTF.

The CDR3: CASSSTTSGRTWYTQYF. DNA for the CDR3: TGTGCCAGCAGTTCAACCACTAGCGGGAGAACTTGGTATACGCAGTATTTT. The J gene is TRBJ2-3, the V gene TRBV28; 11 bases line up with TRBD2. V was clipped by 4 bases and J by 7 bases; unmatched bases: 13. Germline CDR1 and CDR2: MDHEN and SYDVKM. The CDR3 extends over 17 amino acids.

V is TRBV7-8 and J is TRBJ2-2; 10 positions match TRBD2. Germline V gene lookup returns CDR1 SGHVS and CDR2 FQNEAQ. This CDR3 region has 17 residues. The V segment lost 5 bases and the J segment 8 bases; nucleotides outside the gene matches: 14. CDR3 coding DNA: TGTGCCAGCAGCCCGATCTCTAGCGGGAGAGCTTTAGGGGAGCTGTTTTTT. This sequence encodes CASSPISSGRALGELFF.

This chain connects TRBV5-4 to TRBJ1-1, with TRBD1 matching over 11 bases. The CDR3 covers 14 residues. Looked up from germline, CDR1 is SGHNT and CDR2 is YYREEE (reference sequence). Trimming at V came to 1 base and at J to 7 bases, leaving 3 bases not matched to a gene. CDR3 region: CASSLRGTGGEAFF. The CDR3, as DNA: TGTGCCAGCAGCTTGAGGGGGACAGGGGGTGAAGCTTTCTTT.

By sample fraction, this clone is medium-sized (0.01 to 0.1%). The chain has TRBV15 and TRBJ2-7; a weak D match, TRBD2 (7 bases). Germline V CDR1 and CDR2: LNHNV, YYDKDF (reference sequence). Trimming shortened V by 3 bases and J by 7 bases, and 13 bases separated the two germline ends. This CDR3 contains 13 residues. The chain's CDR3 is CATSSRGAREQYF. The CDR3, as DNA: TGTGCCACCAGCAGTCGGGGGGCACGGGAGCAGTACTTC.

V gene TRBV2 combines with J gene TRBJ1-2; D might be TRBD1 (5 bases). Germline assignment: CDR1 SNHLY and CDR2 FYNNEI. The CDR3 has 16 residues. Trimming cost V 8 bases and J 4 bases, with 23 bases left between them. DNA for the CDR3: TGTGCCAGCGCTAATGCCTGGGCCTCGACAGCCTATGGCTACACCTTC. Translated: CASANAWASTAYGYTF. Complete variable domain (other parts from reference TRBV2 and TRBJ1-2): EPEVTQTPSHQVTQMGQEVILRCVPISNHLYFYWYRQILGQKVEFLVSFYNNEISEKSEIFDDQFSVERPDGSNFTLKIRSTKLEDSAMYFCASANAWASTAYGYTFGSGTRLTVV.

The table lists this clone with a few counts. Here the CDR3 reads CASSFLFQRGYNEQYF. DNA of the CDR3: TGTGCCAGCAGCTTTTTGTTCCAGCGGGGGTACAACGAGCAGTACTTC. The chain carries TRBV7-3 and TRBJ2-7; 8 bases map to TRBD2. V shed 3 bases, J shed 5 bases, and the junction held 12 bases outside the gene matches. Germline V gives CDR1 SGHTA, CDR2 FQGTGA. This CDR3 has 16 amino acids.

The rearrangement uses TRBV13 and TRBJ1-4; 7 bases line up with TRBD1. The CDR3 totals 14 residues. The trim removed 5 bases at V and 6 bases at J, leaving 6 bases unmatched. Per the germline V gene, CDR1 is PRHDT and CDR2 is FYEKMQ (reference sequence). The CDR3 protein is CASSVTGSDEKLFF. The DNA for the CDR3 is TGTGCCAGCAGCGTGACAGGGTCGGATGAAAAACTGTTTTTT.

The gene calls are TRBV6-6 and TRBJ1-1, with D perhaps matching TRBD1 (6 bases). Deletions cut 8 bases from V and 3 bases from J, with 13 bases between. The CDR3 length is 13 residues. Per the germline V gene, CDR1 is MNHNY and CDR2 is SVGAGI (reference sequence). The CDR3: CASQGWGHTEAFF. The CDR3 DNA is TGTGCCAGCCAAGGGTGGGGGCACACTGAAGCTTTCTTT.

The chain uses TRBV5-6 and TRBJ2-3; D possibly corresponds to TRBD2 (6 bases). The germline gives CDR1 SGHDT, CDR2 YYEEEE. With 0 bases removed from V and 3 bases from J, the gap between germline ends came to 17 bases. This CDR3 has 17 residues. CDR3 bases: TGTGCCAGCAGCTTGGGGGCAGGAGGGGCGGCTACAGATACGCAGTATTTT. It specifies CASSLGAGGAATDTQYF.

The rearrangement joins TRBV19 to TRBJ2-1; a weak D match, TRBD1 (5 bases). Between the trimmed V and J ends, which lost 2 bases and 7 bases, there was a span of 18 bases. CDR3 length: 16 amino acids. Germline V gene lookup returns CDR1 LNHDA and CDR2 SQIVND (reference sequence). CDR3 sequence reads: CASSISLGAVQNEQFF. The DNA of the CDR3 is TGTGCCAGTAGTATAAGTCTAGGGGCCGTACAGAATGAGCAGTTCTTC. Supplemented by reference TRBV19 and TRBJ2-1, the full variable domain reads DGGITQSPKYLFRKEGQNVTLSCEQNLNHDAMYWYRQDPGQGLRLIYYSQIVNDFQKGDIAEGYSVSREKKESFPLTVTSAQKNPTAFYLCASSISLGAVQNEQFFGPGTRLTVL.

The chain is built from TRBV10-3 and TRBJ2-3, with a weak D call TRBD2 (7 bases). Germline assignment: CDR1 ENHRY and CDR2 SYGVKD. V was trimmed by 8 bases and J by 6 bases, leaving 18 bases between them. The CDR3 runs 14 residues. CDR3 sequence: CAIGVRGGVDTQYF. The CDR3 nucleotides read TGTGCCATCGGAGTAAGGGGGGGCGTTGATACGCAGTATTTT.

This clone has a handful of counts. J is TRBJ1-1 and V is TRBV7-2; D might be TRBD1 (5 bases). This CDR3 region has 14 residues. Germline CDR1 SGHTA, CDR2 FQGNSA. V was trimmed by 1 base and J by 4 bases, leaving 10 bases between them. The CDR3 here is CASSLDRRGTEAFF. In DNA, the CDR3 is TGTGCCAGCAGCTTAGACAGGCGGGGCACTGAAGCTTTCTTT.